This T cell receptor (beta chain) was observed in a study of radiation and T cells in renal cell carcinoma. Study summary: Nephrectomy followed 15 Gy stereotactic body radiation by 4 weeks. Study findings and constraints: Top tumor clonotypes rose in blood 2 weeks post-radiation, then contracted.

Germline CDR1 is SGHDT and CDR2 is YYEEEE. Trimming cost V 4 bases and J 1 base, with 16 bases left between them. This CDR3 region has 16 residues. Time point indicated: baseline pretreatment blood. Specified treatment: 15 Gy SBRT to primary tumor, nephrectomy 4 weeks later. Repertoires were generated with immunoSEQ multiplex PCR, while TCRdb's copy carries only in-frame clones and drops some. The profile shows some 100,000 clones, 82% of them singletons. Regarding this clone: Its antigen remains unknown.

The V call is TRBV5-6, the J call TRBJ2-3; D may be TRBD1 or TRBD2 (5 bases each). Sequenced here: blood, sampled from a patient whose treatment included radiotherapy and nephrectomy. The sequence was obtained from a man in his sixties with renal cell carcinoma. DNA of the CDR3: TGTGCCAGCAGCCTGGATTGGGGGAAAGGCACAGATACGCAGTATTTT. It specifies CASSLDWGKGTDTQYF.